This T cell receptor (beta chain) was captured by sequencing in a study of blood T cell repertoires in COVID-19. Study information: Acute and convalescent COVID-19 specimens originated in the United States, Italy and Spain. In each case, the material was cDNA or gDNA derived from T cells, B-cell-depleted T cells, or PBMCs.

V was trimmed by 1 base and J by 7 bases, leaving 17 bases between them. The germline V gene has CDR1 ENHRY and CDR2 SYGVKD. The CDR3 has 17 residues. Using immunoSEQ multiplex PCR, the repertoire was profiled, and TCRdb retains in-frame clones only, with some absent. This sample has about 200,000 clones; 84% occur once, and the top ten carry roughly an eighth. The TCR was taken from a human donor in a cohort sampled during active COVID-19. The gene calls are TRBV10-3 and TRBJ2-6, with TRBD2 as a possible D gene (6 bases). Sequences were obtained from peripheral blood. Here the CDR3 reads CAISEYGSTLGANVLTF. In nucleotides, the CDR3 is TGTGCCATCAGTGAGTACGGGAGCACTCTGGGAGCCAACGTCCTGACTTTC.